The rows below give T cell receptor beta chains drawn from one sample of a study of T cell responses to AZD1222 COVID-19 vaccine. Measured with immunoSEQ multiplex PCR; TCRdb has only the in-frame clones, and not every one. The sample holds 100,000 to 120,000 clones, roughly 87% seen once. Sample: peripheral blood, taken on day 0 of MenACWY control vaccination. The receptors derive from an adult in good health. CDR3s include the opening cysteine and the closing phenylalanine or tryptophan. D genes are given only for firm matches. Clone sizes are given selectively: once, few, many, or a class where the clone is expanded.

abundance	v_gene	j_gene	d_gene	CDR3aa	CDR3nt
once	TRBV7-3	TRBJ2-3	NA	CASSFSRSTDTQYF	TGTGCCAGCAGCTTTTCTCGGAGCACAGATACGCAGTATTTT
NA	TRBV11-2	TRBJ1-3	NA	CASSPWRFSGNTIYF	TGTGCCAGCAGCCCGTGGCGCTTCTCTGGAAACACCATATATTTT
NA	TRBV7-9	TRBJ2-7	NA	CASSSFQGKEYEQYF	TGTGCCAGCAGCTCGTTCCAGGGGAAGGAGTACGAGCAGTACTTC
NA	TRBV6-5	TRBJ2-2	TRBD1	CASSYQGQGIGELFF	TGTGCCAGCAGTTACCAAGGACAGGGAATCGGGGAGCTGTTTTTT
NA	TRBV5-1	TRBJ2-1	NA	CASSLITGFASYNEQFF	TGCGCCAGCAGCTTGATAACAGGGTTTGCATCCTACAATGAGCAGTTCTTC
NA	TRBV10-3	TRBJ1-4	NA	CAISEQGSGEKLFF	TGTGCCATCAGTGAGCAGGGTTCGGGTGAAAAACTGTTTTTT
NA	TRBV12-3/TRBV12-4	TRBJ1-3	NA	CASSPQGDTIYF	TGTGCCAGCAGCCCCCAGGGAGACACCATATATTTT
NA	TRBV10-3	TRBJ2-3	TRBD2	CAISWTSGEDTQYF	TGTGCCATCAGTTGGACTAGCGGGGAAGATACGCAGTATTTT
few	TRBV5-1	TRBJ1-6	NA	CASSLGPNNSPLHF	TGCGCCAGCAGCTTGGGCCCAAATAATTCACCCCTCCACTTT
once	TRBV11-2	TRBJ2-7	TRBD1	CASSLEMTGRSSYEQYF	TGTGCCAGCAGCTTAGAGATGACAGGGCGTTCCTCCTACGAGCAGTACTTC
once	TRBV2	TRBJ2-1	NA	CASSQPSREGGPFWEQFF	TGTGCCAGCAGTCAACCTAGCAGGGAGGGGGGGCCCTTTTGGGAGCAGTTCTTC
NA	TRBV7-9	TRBJ1-1	NA	CASSSSGREKNTEAFF	TGTGCCAGCAGCTCATCGGGCAGGGAGAAGAACACTGAAGCTTTCTTT
NA	TRBV2	TRBJ1-1	TRBD1	CASSEGRGLTEAFF	TGTGCCAGCAGTGAGGGCAGGGGGCTCACTGAAGCTTTCTTT
NA	TRBV4-2	TRBJ1-1	TRBD1	CASSHGQGTTEAFF	TGTGCCAGCAGCCACGGACAGGGGACCACTGAAGCTTTCTTT
NA	TRBV3-1/TRBV3-2	TRBJ1-1	TRBD1	CASSQVGQGAEAFF	TGTGCCAGCAGCCAAGTGGGACAGGGGGCTGAAGCTTTCTTT
NA	TRBV30	TRBJ2-7	NA	CAWSGLSSATYEQYF	TGTGCCTGGAGTGGTCTGTCCTCAGCGACCTACGAGCAGTACTTC
NA	TRBV7-2	TRBJ2-7	TRBD1	CASSWTGTGSEQYF	TGTGCCAGCAGCTGGACAGGGACGGGGAGCGAGCAGTACTTC
NA	TRBV19	TRBJ2-1	TRBD1	CASSPRQGPLYNEQFF	TGTGCCAGTAGTCCGCGACAGGGCCCCCTTTACAATGAGCAGTTCTTC
once	TRBV15	TRBJ2-3	TRBD1	CATSRTGTGWDTDTQYF	TGTGCCACCAGCAGGACAGGGACAGGGTGGGACACAGATACGCAGTATTTT
NA	TRBV5-1	TRBJ2-5	NA	CASSPRGAETQYF	TGCGCCAGCAGCCCCAGAGGGGCGGAGACCCAGTACTTC
few	TRBV3-1/TRBV3-2	TRBJ1-5	NA	CASSLRTASGQPQHF	TGTGCCAGCAGCCTTAGGACGGCCTCGGGGCAGCCCCAGCATTTT
NA	TRBV5-5	TRBJ2-7	NA	CASSLAPLTEQYF	TGTGCCAGCAGCTTGGCGCCCCTGACGGAGCAGTACTTC
NA	TRBV7-9	TRBJ1-4	NA	CASSSGTVGSEKLFF	TGTGCCAGCAGCTCTGGGACGGTCGGGAGTGAAAAACTGTTTTTT
NA	TRBV19	TRBJ2-7	TRBD1	CASSKDLGQGGYEQYF	TGTGCCAGTAGTAAAGACTTGGGACAGGGAGGGTACGAGCAGTACTTC
NA	TRBV6-5	TRBJ1-2	TRBD1	CASSYGQGAIRGYTF	TGTGCCAGCAGTTACGGGCAGGGGGCTATTCGTGGCTACACCTTC
NA	TRBV27	TRBJ1-1	NA	CASSPRILNTEAFF	TGTGCCAGCAGTCCGAGGATCCTGAACACTGAAGCTTTCTTT
once	TRBV11-3	TRBJ1-1	NA	CASSMGNTEAFF	TGTGCCAGCAGCATGGGAAACACTGAAGCTTTCTTT
once	TRBV7-9	TRBJ2-1	NA	CASSSRASGNNEQFF	TGTGCCAGCAGCTCTAGAGCTTCCGGCAACAATGAGCAGTTCTTC
once	TRBV27	TRBJ2-7	NA	CASSPRSGAYEQYF	TGTGCCAGCAGTCCACGATCGGGGGCCTACGAGCAGTACTTC